The 17 T cell receptor beta chains below come from one sample, sequenced in a study of CXCR3-negative and CXCR3-positive naive CD8 T cells (dated by TCRdb to the late 2010s). The antigens these receptors bind are not known. Overall results and qualifications from the work: TRB CDR3s from CXCR3-positive naive cells showed higher hydrophobicity (lower Kidera factor 4), lower energy, and higher strength and volume indices than CXCR3-negative naive cells.

Sequencing was performed on a NextSeq 550. The Human TCR Profiling Kit (MiLaboratory) was used to make UMI-labeled 5' RACE TRB cDNA libraries. TCRdb reprocessed the reads, and each CDR3 protein sequence is entered once, without DNA. The table held for this sample gives nearly 110,000 distinct CDR3 sequences. The top ten clones comprise over 0.35% of the sample. The sample was naive CXCR3+ CD8+ T cells from blood. The sample's cell subset or site, from its label and the paper: CD45RO-CCR7+CD27+CD95- naive CD8+ T cells expressing CXCR3 (TNR3+). The source is a human donor in good health. Some clones in this sample may be carry-over from other donors' samples.

This chain joins TRBV6-2 or TRBV6-3 and TRBJ2-6; the D call from TCRdb, TRBD1, cannot be confirmed without DNA. The CDR3 is 18 amino acids. In germline, CDR1 is MNHEY, CDR2 SVGEGT. CDR3 amino acids: CASSYSPGQVPGANVLTF.

The CDR3 loop reads CASSFLPDRGRGTDTQYF. The chain employs TRBV5-1 and TRBJ2-3; TCRdb names TRBD1, which stays unverified in the absence of DNA. This CDR3 has 18 amino acids. In germline, CDR1 is SGHRS, CDR2 YFSETQ.

The V gene is TRBV28, the J gene TRBJ2-5; with no DNA, the TCRdb D assignment of TRBD2 cannot be verified. The CDR3 totals 15 residues. CDR1 is MDHEN and CDR2 is SYDVKM in the germline V gene. The CDR3 protein is CASLSGRFSTETQYF. The variable domain in full, completed from reference TRBV28 and TRBJ2-5, reads DVKVTQSSRYLVKRTGEKVFLECVQDMDHENMFWYRQDPGLGLRLIYFSYDVKMKEKGDIPEGYSVSREKKERFSLILESASTNQTSMYLCASLSGRFSTETQYFGPGTRLLVL.

The genes are TRBV7-2 and TRBJ2-1; no DNA is available, so the TRBD2 call from TCRdb remains unchecked. This CDR3 region has 16 residues. CDR1 is SGHTA and CDR2 is FQGNSA in the germline V gene. The CDR3: CASSLASGRLLNEQFF.

The rearrangement joins TRBV5-1 to TRBJ2-7; with no DNA, the TCRdb D assignment of TRBD1 cannot be verified. This CDR3 contains 15 residues. The V gene's germline CDR1 is SGHRS and CDR2 YFSETQ. The CDR3 spells CASSLSPQGPYEQYF.

The chain's CDR3 is CAIRGLGSYEQYF. The gene calls are TRBV7-2 and TRBJ2-7; the TCRdb D gene call, TRBD2, has no DNA to confirm it. This CDR3 is built from 13 residues. Looked up from germline, CDR1 is SGHTA and CDR2 is FQGNSA.

The genes are TRBV29-1 and TRBJ2-1; TCRdb lists TRBD2, though no DNA is available to test this call. Per the germline V gene, CDR1 is SQVTM and CDR2 is ANQGSEA. This CDR3 region has 15 residues. CDR3: CSVEVGSGGYNGQFF.

The V gene is TRBV7-7, the J gene TRBJ2-2; TCRdb outputs TRBD2, but without DNA this stays unchecked. The CDR3 covers 16 residues. From germline, CDR1 is SSHAT and CDR2 FNYEAQ (reference sequence). CDR3 region: CASSTRVAGDTGELFF.

V usage is TRBV21-1 and J usage is TRBJ2-1; TCRdb reports TRBD1, a call that lacks DNA to check it against. TRBV21-1 represents a pseudogene. The CDR3 sequence is 14 residues long. The CDR3 sequence is CARNMGGELNEQFF.

The chain joins TRBV7-9 to TRBJ1-1. The CDR3 is 17 residues long. Germline-derived CDR1 and CDR2 are SEHNR and FQNEAQ (reference sequence). The CDR3 is CASSPRRDGGSNTEAFF.

This chain joins TRBV5-1 and TRBJ2-3; TCRdb names TRBD2, which stays unverified in the absence of DNA. Germline CDR1 is SGHRS and CDR2 is YFSETQ. CDR3 length: 16 residues. CDR3 sequence: CASSAALAGRTDTQYF.

This rearrangement joins TRBV10-1 to TRBJ2-7; TCRdb's D call of TRBD1 is untestable without DNA. The germline CDR1 and CDR2 sequences are WNHNN and SYGVQD (reference sequence). The CDR3 is made up of 12 amino acids. The CDR3 sequence is CASRRDSYEQYF.

This sequence joins TRBV20-1 and TRBJ2-1; no DNA is available, so the TRBD2 call from TCRdb remains unchecked. Germline CDR1 DFQATT, CDR2 SNEGSKA (reference sequence). CDR3 length equals 16 residues. CDR3 loop: CSASFSLEHSYNEQFF.

The rearrangement uses TRBV7-9 and TRBJ1-2. The CDR3 is 12 residues long. CDR1 is SEHNR and CDR2 is FQNEAQ in the germline V gene (reference sequence). The CDR3: CASSSPGYGYTF.

The genes are TRBV7-9 and TRBJ1-5. The CDR3 runs to 15 residues. Germline loops: CDR1 SEHNR, CDR2 FQNEAQ (reference sequence). The CDR3 here is CASSLGSPSNQPQHF.

The chain links TRBV5-1 to TRBJ2-7; TCRdb gives TRBD1 as the D gene, but with no DNA this cannot be confirmed. The germline V gene has CDR1 SGHRS and CDR2 YFSETQ. The CDR3 has 15 residues. The chain's CDR3 is CASSLGSALVYEQYF.

The chain links TRBV10-1 to TRBJ1-1; absent DNA, TCRdb's TRBD1 call cannot be checked. Germline-derived CDR1 and CDR2 are WNHNN and SYGVQD (reference sequence). The length of the CDR3 is 13 residues. CDR3 sequence: CASSETLGTEAFF.